The sequence of this T cell receptor (beta chain) was determined in a study of blood T cells in healthy people across ages. Peripheral blood, approximately 10 milliliters per donor, was collected. Next came a second PCR, run for about 7 to 12 cycles, which used a sample-barcoded 5' primer along with a J-beta primer mix. TCRdb called the 5' RACE reads again in MiXCR, with one record for every CDR3 protein. The top ten hold about 11% of the sample, which has about 1.6 million distinct CDR3 sequences, roughly 30% seen once. CDR1 and CDR2 from the germline V gene are MDHEN and SYDVKM. The CDR3 sequence is 13 residues long.

J is TRBJ2-5 and V is TRBV28; TRBD1 aligns across 7 bases. TRBJ2-7 explains the end of the DNA better; the J call may be wrong. The sequenced sample was blood. This TCR was recovered from a woman aged 25 to 39 in good health. The CDR3 loop reads CASSQGTASEQYF. CDR3 nucleotide sequence: TGTGCCAGCAGTCAGGGGACAGCGAGCGAGCAGTACTTC.